This T cell receptor (beta chain) appears in the sequencing data of a study of post-analysis software for immune sequencing data. Broader study findings: Samples from one preparation batch, clustered by F measure, grouped strongly together. Normalized Chao1 diversity was significantly reduced in patients versus controls. With TRBV5-6, TRBV5-1 and TRBV20-1 included, about five TRBV segments were more frequent in patients than in controls.

The CDR3 is 13 residues long. Trimming removed 1 base at V and 4 bases at J, with 7 bases between. There are a few counts of this clonotype. Its antigen is currently unknown. Unique molecular identifiers featured in each of the TCR beta cDNA libraries. TCRdb re-analysed the PCR reads in MiXCR, keeping a single row per CDR3 protein. This table has approximately 360,000 distinct CDR3 sequences, less than 40% appearing once. This receptor was taken from a girl aged 10-17 years with multiple sclerosis. The rearrangement joins TRBV12-3 or TRBV12-4 to TRBJ1-1, with D possibly TRBD1 on 6 matching bases. Input material: blood. CDR3 amino acids: CASSLEQGTEAFF. The CDR3 DNA reads TGTGCCAGCAGTTTAGAACAGGGCACTGAAGCTTTCTTT.